This TCR beta chain comes out of a study of naive CD8 T cells in extremely preterm neonates. In the study overall: Abstract and methods disagree on adult ages: 25-50 versus 20-50 years.

Here immunoSEQ multiplex PCR was the method, and the copy in TCRdb shows in-frame clones only, minus some. This table holds about 5,500 clones, about 97% found once. This CDR3 contains 14 residues. The germline V gene has CDR1 SGDLS and CDR2 YYNGEE. Between the trimmed V and J ends, which lost 3 bases and 3 bases, there was a span of 10 bases. The clonotype originates from a human donor in good health. The chain couples TRBV9 to TRBJ2-1, with D perhaps matching TRBD2 (6 bases). Material for sequencing was naive CD8+ T cells from blood. In DNA, the CDR3 is TGTGCCAGCAGCGAACGGGACTTCTACAATGAGCAGTTCTTC. The encoded protein is CASSERDFYNEQFF.